Ten or more counts support the clone carrying this TCR beta chain. The CDR3 spans 14 residues. V was pared by 4 bases and J by 3 bases, with 14 bases between. Germline CDR1 is SGHRS and CDR2 is YFSETQ. TCRdb re-analysed the 5' RACE reads in MiXCR, keeping a single row per CDR3 protein. The sample lists nearly 900,000 distinct CDR3 sequences; around an eighth were seen once. This sample is drawn from a study of identical twins. The sample also formed part of further work on yellow fever vaccine responses in identical twins.

V and J are TRBV5-1 and TRBJ2-7; perhaps TRBD2 as D (6 bases). This TCR was recovered from a woman aged 18-30 years in good health. Source material: PBMCs. Written as DNA, the CDR3 is TGCGCCAGCAGCCCTGACCTGGGGGGCTACGAGCAGTACGTC. The encoded protein is CASSPDLGGYEQYV.